One and the same sample provided the 9 T cell receptor beta chains below, sequenced in a study of shared T cell receptors in the human thymus listed by TCRdb under 2021. The library was made by the immunoSEQ multiplex PCR assay. Sourced from immuneACCESS, this table was stored by TCRdb with only in-frame sequences that have V and J called. A share of the clones is absent; for the studies checked, an unresolved V gene accounts for under half, and the remainder has no known explanation. The sample table shows hundreds of thousands of clones, and approximately 87% are seen once. Of the sample, 0.0094% falls within the top ten clones. This sample was also put to use in a study of human thymus T cells.

Specimen: thymocytes. The receptors originated from a boy under two years old with a congenital heart defect. Donor details come from another sample of the same person, matched by shared clones.

The chain is built from TRBV7-2 and TRBJ2-5; 9 bases align to TRBD1. Germline CDR1 is SGHTA and CDR2 is FQGNSA. The J segment lost 5 bases and the V segment lost 5 bases, leaving 12 bases of the junction unmatched. There are 16 residues in the CDR3. This chain's CDR3 is CASSTPGQGIVETQYF. The CDR3 DNA is TGTGCCAGCAGCACCCCGGGACAGGGTATCGTGGAGACCCAGTACTTC. Together with reference TRBV7-2 and TRBJ2-5, the CDR3 gives the full variable domain: GAGVSQSPSNKVTEKGKDVELRCDPISGHTALYWYRQSLGQGLEFLIYFQGNSAPDKSGLPSDRFSAERTGGSVSTLTIQRTQQEDSAVYLCASSTPGQGIVETQYFGPGTRLLVL.

Of note for this clone: One junction end disagrees with the germline gene, perhaps due to a read error. This sequence joins TRBV7-7 and TRBJ1-1, with 8 bases fitting TRBD1. Germline lookup yields CDR1 SSHAT and CDR2 FNYEAQ (reference sequence). The CDR3 contains 15 residues. The CDR3 nucleotides are TGTGCTAGCAGCTCTAGACAGGGGAAGGACACTGAAGCTTTCTTT. Protein product: CASSSRQGKDTEAFF.

The gene calls are TRBV27 and TRBJ2-2, with TRBD2 matching 9 bases. CDR1 is MNHEY and CDR2 is SMNVEV in the germline V gene (reference sequence). CDR3 length: 16 amino acids. V lost 5 bases to trimming and J lost 2 bases; unmatched junction nucleotides: 6. CDR3 bases: TGTGCCAGCAGTATCGGACTAGCGAGAAACACCGGGGAGCTGTTTTTT. As protein: CASSIGLARNTGELFF.

This clone was detected only a few times. V is TRBV3-2 and J is TRBJ1-2. TRBV3-2 is termed a pseudogene. This CDR3 spans 9 amino acids. The CDR3: CASPGDYTF. For the CDR3, the DNA is TGTGCCAGTCCGGGGGACTACACCTTC.

DNA for the CDR3: TGTGCCAGCAGTTTCGGGAGGATTTCACCCCTCCACTTT. Its translation: CASSFGRISPLHF. The chain links TRBV27 to TRBJ1-6, with D unresolved. V was trimmed by 3 bases and J by 9 bases, leaving 9 bases between them. The CDR3 totals 13 residues. The germline V gene has CDR1 MNHEY and CDR2 SMNVEV (reference sequence).

The rearrangement links TRBV4-3 to TRBJ1-1, with 9 bases fitting TRBD1. Germline V lookup: CDR1 LGHNA, CDR2 YSLEER. The CDR3 has 15 residues. The J segment lost 1 base and the V segment lost 3 bases, leaving 3 bases of the junction unmatched. The CDR3: CASSQIQGANTEAFF. The DNA of the CDR3 is TGCGCCAGCAGCCAGATACAGGGGGCGAACACTGAAGCTTTCTTT.

The chain joins TRBV19 to TRBJ2-3, with 9 bases identical to TRBD1. The V gene's germline CDR1 is LNHDA and CDR2 SQIVND (reference sequence). This CDR3 has 16 amino acids. V shed 1 base, J shed 4 bases, and the junction held 6 bases outside the gene matches. DNA for the CDR3: TGTGCCAGTAGTATAGGTCCGGGACAGGGCCCAGATACGCAGTATTTT. Translation: CASSIGPGQGPDTQYF. The complete variable domain, with remaining parts taken from reference TRBV19 and TRBJ2-3, reads DGGITQSPKYLFRKEGQNVTLSCEQNLNHDAMYWYRQDPGQGLRLIYYSQIVNDFQKGDIAEGYSVSREKKESFPLTVTSAQKNPTAFYLCASSIGPGQGPDTQYFGPGTRLTVL.

CDR3 nucleotides: TGTGCCAGCAGCCCCCCCGGACAGGGGCCACACTCCTACGAGCAGTACTTC. Translating gives CASSPPGQGPHSYEQYF. V gene TRBV28 combines with J gene TRBJ2-5; 9 bases are shared with TRBD1. TRBJ2-7 explains the end of the DNA better; the J call may be wrong. The CDR3 contains 17 residues. Germline V lookup: CDR1 MDHEN, CDR2 SYDVKM.

This sequence joins TRBV29-1 and TRBJ1-1; the D gene is possibly TRBD1 (6 bases). The CDR3 loop spans 12 amino acids. Per the germline V gene, CDR1 is SQVTM and CDR2 is ANQGSEA. V was cut by 4 bases and J by 6 bases, with 12 bases left in between. The CDR3 coding sequence is TGCAGCGTTGTGCCACAGGGCGCTGAAGCTTTCTTT. This sequence encodes CSVVPQGAEAFF.